A selection of T cell receptor beta chains follows, all from one sample in a study of T cell responses to AZD1222 COVID-19 vaccine. Sequencing was performed with immunoSEQ multiplex PCR; in TCRdb, only in-frame clones are kept and a portion is missing. This sample has around 77,000 clones; about nine tenths occur once, and the top ten carry 24%. The sequenced sample was peripheral blood, obtained on day 0 of AZD1222 vaccination. These receptors came from an adult in good health. The CDR3 runs from the conserved cysteine through the conserved F or W. The D gene is left open where the match is weak. Clone size is not always given. Where it is, it says once, few, many or a class for expanded clones.

d_call,clone_size,v_call,j_call,cdr3_nt,cdr3_aa
TRBD1,NA,TRBV5-4,TRBJ1-1,TGTGCCAGCAGCTTGTACCAGGGGGCTGAAGCTTTCTTT,CASSLYQGAEAFF
TRBD2,NA,TRBV6-2/TRBV6-3,TRBJ2-3,TGTGCCAGCAGCCCTCCGACTAGCGTGGGCACAGATACGCAGTATTTT,CASSPPTSVGTDTQYF
TRBD1,NA,TRBV29-1,TRBJ1-1,TGCAGCGTTGTGCGCGGACAGGGAGGCACTGAAGCTTTCTTT,CSVVRGQGGTEAFF
TRBD1,NA,TRBV6-5,TRBJ1-5,TGTGCCAGCAATACAGGGGCTAGCAATCAGCCCCAGCATTTT,CASNTGASNQPQHF
TRBD1,NA,TRBV3-1/TRBV3-2,TRBJ2-3,TGTGCCAGCAGCCAAGAGTACGGGACAGGGAATCAGCCAGATACGCAGTATTTT,CASSQEYGTGNQPDTQYF
NA,NA,TRBV5-6,TRBJ1-4,TGTGCCAGCAGCTTGTCGGGGACCACAACTAATGAAAAACTGTTTTTT,CASSLSGTTTNEKLFF
TRBD2,NA,TRBV5-1,TRBJ2-2,TGCGCCAGCACGTTTAGCGGGGGAACCGGGGAGCTGTTTTTT,CASTFSGGTGELFF
TRBD1,NA,TRBV5-1,TRBJ2-7,TGCGCCAGCAGCTCTAGAGGGGACAGGGTCGACGAGCAGTACTTC,CASSSRGDRVDEQYF
NA,NA,TRBV7-9,TRBJ1-1,TGTGCCAGCAGCTTAGCGGCGGTCGACGCTGAAGCTTTCTTT,CASSLAAVDAEAFF
NA,few,TRBV6-4,TRBJ2-2,TGTGCCAGCAGTGACGGGGCGACCGGGGAGCTGTTTTTT,CASSDGATGELFF
NA,few,TRBV7-6,TRBJ2-3,TGTGCCAGCAGCCAACGGCCCCCCCCCACAGATACGCAGTATTTT,CASSQRPPPTDTQYF
NA,few,TRBV7-9,TRBJ1-6,TGTGCCAGCCGCCGGACACCTTATAATTCACCCCTCCACTTT,CASRRTPYNSPLHF
NA,NA,TRBV7-9,TRBJ2-3,TGTGCCAGCAGCTCGCACTACGGCGGCACAGATACGCAGTATTTT,CASSSHYGGTDTQYF
TRBD1,NA,TRBV9,TRBJ2-7,TGTGCCAGCAGCGTAGAAGGGACAGCCATAGAGCAGTACTTC,CASSVEGTAIEQYF
TRBD2,NA,TRBV11-2,TRBJ2-7,TGTGCCAGCAGCTTAGCCGCAGCGGGGGATTCTTACGAGCAGTACTTC,CASSLAAAGDSYEQYF
NA,NA,TRBV9,TRBJ1-1,TGTGCCAGCAGCGTAGCCGGGACCAGTCGCACTGAAGCTTTCTTT,CASSVAGTSRTEAFF
TRBD1,NA,TRBV7-9,TRBJ1-1,TGTGCCAGCAGCTTGGGGGGGACAGTCACTGAAGCTTTCTTT,CASSLGGTVTEAFF
NA,NA,TRBV7-8,TRBJ1-1,TGTGCCAGCAGCTTAGCTGTTTCGGGGTCAAAGGGAACTGAAGCTTTCTTT,CASSLAVSGSKGTEAFF
NA,few,TRBV7-2,TRBJ1-3,TGTGCCAGCAGCCCCCTCGGACAGTCTGGAAACACCATATATTTT,CASSPLGQSGNTIYF
NA,NA,TRBV6-5,TRBJ1-2,TGTGCCAGCAGCCAAGCGAACTATGGCTACACCTTC,CASSQANYGYTF
TRBD2,NA,TRBV30,TRBJ2-5,TGTGCCTGGAGGACCCTTACTAGCGGGAGAGCCCGAGAGACCCAGTACTTC,CAWRTLTSGRARETQYF
NA,NA,TRBV14,TRBJ2-3,TGTGCCAGCAGCCGAGGGGTTTATACAGATACGCAGTATTTT,CASSRGVYTDTQYF
TRBD1,NA,TRBV9,TRBJ1-5,TGTGCCAGCAGCGCGGGACAGGGCAATCAGCCCCAGCATTTT,CASSAGQGNQPQHF
NA,NA,TRBV5-6,TRBJ2-7,TGTGCCAGCAGCATCCGGGGCAGATCTGGCTACGAGCAGTACTTC,CASSIRGRSGYEQYF
NA,NA,TRBV6-5,TRBJ1-3,TGTGCCAGCAGCCGAAGTCGGACCTCTGGAAACACCATATATTTT,CASSRSRTSGNTIYF
NA,once,TRBV27,TRBJ1-1,TGTGCCAGCAGTTTGGGCCACATCGGCACTGAAGCTTTCTTT,CASSLGHIGTEAFF
NA,NA,TRBV9,TRBJ1-4,TGTGCCAGCAGCGTATCCTGGGGGAGATATGAAAAACTGTTTTTT,CASSVSWGRYEKLFF
TRBD1,NA,TRBV30,TRBJ1-2,TGTGCCTGGGGGACAGGGGGCGTGCGTGGCTACACCTTC,CAWGTGGVRGYTF
NA,once,TRBV9,TRBJ1-1,TGTGCCAGCAGCCAGACGGGAGGTACTGAAGCTTTCTTT,CASSQTGGTEAFF
TRBD1,NA,TRBV18,TRBJ1-1,TGTGCCAGCTCACGGGACAGGTCCGACACTGAAGCTTTCTTT,CASSRDRSDTEAFF
NA,NA,TRBV6-5,TRBJ2-2,TGTGCCAGCAGGGTCGACTTGAACACCGGGGAGCTGTTTTTT,CASRVDLNTGELFF
NA,NA,TRBV5-4,TRBJ2-3,TGTGCCAGCAGCGGGGAAGGGCTTAGCACAGATACGCAGTATTTT,CASSGEGLSTDTQYF
NA,NA,TRBV11-1,TRBJ2-1,TGTGCCAGCAGTTTTGGGTCAGGGGCCGGCAATGAGCAGTTCTTC,CASSFGSGAGNEQFF
TRBD1,NA,TRBV11-2,TRBJ1-2,TGTGCCAGCAGCCAGGGGGCAGGGAACTATGGCTACACCTTC,CASSQGAGNYGYTF
NA,NA,TRBV14,TRBJ2-2,TGTGCCAGCAGCCAAGTCCCTACCGGGGAGCTGTTTTTT,CASSQVPTGELFF
NA,NA,TRBV7-4,TRBJ2-5,TGTGCCAGCAGAGCGACCGGCAGGGAAGAGACCCAGTACTTC,CASRATGREETQYF
NA,NA,TRBV11-3,TRBJ2-2,TGTGCCAGCAGCTTAGTAGGGAACACCGGGGAGCTGTTTTTT,CASSLVGNTGELFF
NA,NA,TRBV6-6,TRBJ1-1,TGTGCCAGCAGTTACTCTGGGGGGCTCACTGAAGCTTTCTTT,CASSYSGGLTEAFF
TRBD1,few,TRBV19,TRBJ2-7,TGTGCCAGTAGTATCGGGGGACAGGGCTCCTACGAGCAGTACTTC,CASSIGGQGSYEQYF
NA,NA,TRBV6-2/TRBV6-3,TRBJ1-6,TGTGCCAGCAGTTACGCGCCCGGGACACGGAATTCACCCCTCCACTTT,CASSYAPGTRNSPLHF
NA,NA,TRBV6-5,TRBJ2-5,TGTGCCAGCAGTTCGACCGGGACTCAAGAGACCCAGTACTTC,CASSSTGTQETQYF
NA,NA,TRBV7-2,TRBJ1-2,TGTGCCAGCAGCTTAGAGGCAGGGTATGGCTACACCTTC,CASSLEAGYGYTF
NA,NA,TRBV7-2,TRBJ2-7,TGTGCCAGCAGCCAAGGTGGATGGGGGGTCTACGAGCAGTACTTC,CASSQGGWGVYEQYF
NA,once,TRBV5-6,TRBJ1-1,TGTGCCAGCAGTCAAGGGCGACACAGAGCTTTCTTT,CASSQGRHRAFF
NA,NA,TRBV30,TRBJ2-5,TGTGCCCGATCATACGGGGGAGAGACCCAGTACTTC,CARSYGGETQYF
TRBD2,once,TRBV7-2,TRBJ2-5,TGTGCCAGCAGCTTACCCCGGACTAGCGGGGGGGCCGGGGTAGAGACCCAGTACTTC,CASSLPRTSGGAGVETQYF
TRBD1,NA,TRBV11-2,TRBJ1-5,TGTGCCAGCAGCTCGCAGGGGGTTAGCAATCAGCCCCAGCATTTT,CASSSQGVSNQPQHF
NA,NA,TRBV30,TRBJ2-3,TGTGCCTGGAGTGTAGGGGGAGATACGCAGTATTTT,CAWSVGGDTQYF
TRBD1,NA,TRBV5-4,TRBJ1-6,TGTGCCAGCAGCGTCATCAGGGGACAGGGCCTCAATTCACCCCTCCACTTT,CASSVIRGQGLNSPLHF
NA,NA,TRBV7-6,TRBJ2-5,TGTGCCAGCAGCTTAATCCCCTCAGCTGCGTACCAAGAGACCCAGTACTTC,CASSLIPSAAYQETQYF
TRBD1,NA,TRBV11-2,TRBJ2-3,TGTGCCAGCAGCTTAGTGGGCTTAGGGGGCGGCGGTTCAGATACGCAGTATTTT,CASSLVGLGGGGSDTQYF
NA,NA,TRBV7-9,TRBJ1-2,TGTGCCAGCAGCGCGGCCGGCGGGGACTATGGCTACACCTTC,CASSAAGGDYGYTF
NA,NA,TRBV7-8,TRBJ1-1,TGTGCCAGCAGCTTAGCATGGGGGGCCGGGGGAGCTTTCTTT,CASSLAWGAGGAFF
NA,NA,TRBV9,TRBJ2-3,TGTGCCAGCAGCTCCAGCAGAGGCGAGACGCAGTATTTT,CASSSSRGETQYF
NA,NA,TRBV5-6,TRBJ1-5,TGTGCCAGCAGCTGGGGAGGTCAGAAGAACAATCAGCCCCAGCATTTT,CASSWGGQKNNQPQHF
NA,NA,TRBV30,TRBJ1-1,TGTGCCTGGAAAACAACGACCACTGAAGCTTTCTTT,CAWKTTTTEAFF
NA,NA,TRBV5-4,TRBJ1-1,TGTGCCAGCAGCTTGGGGGGATCAGAGAACACTGAAGCTTTCTTT,CASSLGGSENTEAFF
TRBD2,NA,TRBV2,TRBJ2-3,TGTGCCAGCAGTCGAGCGGGGGGGCCTAATGTCGATACGCAGTATTTT,CASSRAGGPNVDTQYF
NA,NA,TRBV19,TRBJ2-3,TGTGCCAGTAGTATCCCTTACCCCCACCCGAACTCAGATACGCAGTATTTT,CASSIPYPHPNSDTQYF
TRBD1,NA,TRBV6-2/TRBV6-3,TRBJ2-3,TGTGCCAGCAGTCGAACGGGACAGGCAGATACGCAGTATTTT,CASSRTGQADTQYF